This T cell receptor (beta chain) comes out of a study of T cell responses to AZD1222 COVID-19 vaccine (dated by TCRdb to the early 2020s). About the study as a whole: AZD1222 recipients given second doses at about 4 weeks or at about 12 weeks were pooled, since spike-specific TCR depth and breadth were not found to differ between the two schedules. Trial participants were enrolled by age into 18-55, 56-69 and 70-plus year subgroups, with around 140, 26 and 57 TCR-sequenced participants respectively. TCR sequencing was performed for more than 230 trial participants, of whom roughly 200 were given two doses of AZD1222 and around 26 were given two doses of MenACWY control vaccine.

Overall study results and their limits: A significant rise in spike-specific TCR breadth and depth was observed after two AZD1222 doses relative to day 0 and relative to MenACWY recipients. The 56-69-year group was small, and its depth increase did not reach significance, likely because of low power. No day 14 peak-response samples were available, so repertoires were characterized only after the peak T cell response. CD4 TCRs associated with the vaccine covered the entire spike protein, and the dominant responses were in regions 160-218 and 743-854. Epitopes outside the regions mutated in the B.1.351 and B.1.1.7 variants were reportedly recognized by nearly half of the unique spike-specific TCRs. Most participants were white British and females outnumbered males, and the authors suggested that clonal diversity may have been underestimated. Conclusions about previously exposed vaccinees are limited because only a handful of AZD1222 recipients were SARS-CoV-2 seropositive at baseline.

From a lookup of the germline V gene (reference sequence), CDR1 and CDR2 are SGHNT and YYREEE. The CDR3 has 16 amino acids, counting the end cysteine and phenylalanine. The retained sequence is limited to the CDR3, 48 bases, with the frame set at the first base. Trimming accounts for 6 bases at V and 3 bases at J, while the number of junction bases matched to no gene is 10. The time point label on this specimen signifies: baseline before first vaccination. The vaccinee samples were drawn from two UK trials, COV001 and COV002, one of which was a single-blind randomized controlled phase 2/3 trial testing AZD1222 (ChAdOx1 nCoV-19) in healthy adults. For TCRbeta chain sequencing, PBMC samples were collected from trial participants at day 0 and at day 28 after the second dose. The CDR3 regions of human TCRbeta chains were subjected to immunosequencing. In the authors' own workflow: Repertoire TCRs were matched against a reference library of SARS-CoV-2-specific TCRs generated with the MIRA antigen-specificity platform. Breadth was defined as the fraction of unique TCRs that were SARS-CoV-2-associated. Depth was defined as the fraction of total T cells that were SARS-CoV-2-associated. Using the MIRA data, each spike-specific TCR was mapped to the spike region that the TCR reacts to and placed in a CD4 or CD8 class. Log10-transformed breadth and depth values were compared by one-way ANOVA with Sidak's multiple comparisons tests. As stored in TCRdb, this immuneACCESS dataset retains in-frame rearrangements with V and J assigned. A fraction of the clones does not appear; measured against another copy, unresolved V genes explain less than half of the discrepancy, and the remainder lacks a known reason. V and J calls and clone size are given by that table; D and trimming were obtained from the DNA. The sample table records 98,000 or so clones; roughly 84% of these occur just once. Together, the top ten hold roughly 3% of the sample.

Points on this clone: Its antigen is unknown. No base quality information exists; no much larger clone differs at one position.

The sample consisted of peripheral blood, taken on day 0 of AZD1222 vaccination. This sequence was found in an adult in good health. This receptor chain uses TRBV5-4 and TRBJ2-2; TRBD2 matches 8 bases in the middle. The CDR3 protein sequence reads: CASTPGTSKDTGELFF. The nucleotide sequence is given as TGTGCCAGCACCCCCGGGACTAGTAAGGACACCGGGGAGCTGTTTTTT. The full variable domain, with segments outside the CDR3 supplied by the reference TRBV5-4 and TRBJ2-2 proteins, appears as ETGVTQSPTHLIKTRGQQVTLRCSSQSGHNTVSWYQQALGQGPQFIFQYYREEENGRGNFPPRFSGLQFPNYSSELNVNALELDDSALYLCASTPGTSKDTGELFFGEGSRLTVL.